This T cell receptor (beta chain) came from a study of cytomegalovirus exposure and HLA in healthy donors. V trimming: 3 bases; J trimming: 5 bases; junction bases outside the gene matches: 7. The germline V gene encodes CDR1 LNHDA and CDR2 SQIVND (reference sequence). This CDR3 is 15 amino acids long. PCR amplification relied on 60 Vbeta primers (plus 13 Jbeta primers). Method: immunoSEQ multiplex PCR; TCRdb's copy keeps in-frame clones and lacks some. The sample lists some 67,000 clones, approximately 80% occurring once. The source of this sequence is a woman aged 25 to 39 in good health and CMV-seronegative. Sequencing used PBMCs. The chain joins TRBV19 to TRBJ2-7, with 10 nucleotides matching TRBD1. CDR3 in DNA: TGTGCCAGTAGTATTAGGGGACAGGGGATCAACGAGCAGTACTTC. Translating gives CASSIRGQGINEQYF. Full variable domain (outside the CDR3, taken from reference TRBV19 and TRBJ2-7): DGGITQSPKYLFRKEGQNVTLSCEQNLNHDAMYWYRQDPGQGLRLIYYSQIVNDFQKGDIAEGYSVSREKKESFPLTVTSAQKNPTAFYLCASSIRGQGINEQYFGPGTRLTVT.